The entry that follows covers one T cell receptor beta chain sequence. This receptor's antigen is unknown. Base qualities are not provided; no much larger clone lies one nucleotide away. Patients with autoimmune disease history or receiving systemic immunosuppression were excluded from the trial. Peripheral blood for TCR sequencing was collected from all dose cohorts at baseline, on cycle 4 day 1, and on cycle 7 day 1. Samples were obtained from an open-label, multicenter, first-in-human phase I dose-escalation trial of ivuxolimab. The trial enrolled adults with locally advanced or metastatic head and neck squamous cell, hepatocellular, melanoma or renal cell carcinoma. Before TCR sequencing, CD4+ T cells and CD8+ T cells from peripheral blood were sorted into separate populations. The germline V gene (reference sequence) sets CDR1 to LNHDA and CDR2 to SQIVND. Ends trimmed: V by 8 bases, J by 9 bases; bases unmatched to a gene: 11. The CDR3 runs 14 residues from the cysteine to the phenylalanine. The sequence is cut down to CDR3 DNA, 42 bases in frame from base 1.

For sequencing of the TCRbeta CDR3 region, genomic DNA was extracted from the sorted cells. The immunoSEQ Assay was used to sequence the TCRbeta CDR3 regions. TCRdb obtained this table from immuneACCESS and retained in-frame rearrangements with V and J assigned. These tables miss some clones; where compared with another copy, unresolved V genes account for less than half of the shortfall, and the remainder is unexplained. This sample lists fewer than 70,000 clones; about 89% were detected once. Of the sample, approximately 0.8% falls within the top ten clones. This sample is part of a study of OX40 agonist ivuxolimab in advanced cancers. Concerning the study at large: Ivuxolimab was a fully human IgG2 agonistic monoclonal antibody targeting the costimulatory receptor OX40 (CD134). Intravenous ivuxolimab was administered to patients every 2 weeks at six dose levels: 0.01, 0.1, 0.3, 1.5, 3 and 10 mg/kg. Of the roughly 51 patients in dose escalation, about 20 had hepatocellular carcinoma, approximately 15 had melanoma, 9 had renal cell carcinoma and 9 had head and neck cancer. In the dose-escalation cohort, around 80% of patients were male, and the mean age was roughly 56 years with a range of roughly 20 to 79. Patients were allowed to have had prior anti-PD-1, anti-PD-L1 or anti-CTLA-4 therapy, and roughly two fifths of the dose-escalation patients had been treated with checkpoint inhibitors. Partial responses occurred in three dose-escalation patients, of whom one had hepatocellular carcinoma and two had cutaneous melanoma. The purpose of peripheral TCRbeta sequencing was to test whether ivuxolimab changed TCR sequence diversity and led to clonal T-cell expansion. The paper reports the monotherapy dose-escalation portion (N of about 50 patients) of the phase I ivuxolimab trial. The study at large found these results: At doses of 0.1 to 3.0 mg/kg, clonal expansion of both CD4+ and CD8+ T cells in blood was seen between baseline and week 6. Antigen specificity was not determined for the clonally expanded peripheral T cells. On average, CD8+ T cells showed more expanded clones than CD4+ T cells after ivuxolimab. Partial responders in the 0.1-3.0 mg/kg groups had among the lowest normalized peripheral clonal expansion, especially among CD8+ T cells. Low levels of normalized T-cell clonal expansion were also seen in some patients who did not respond.

Sequences were derived from CD4+ or CD8+ T cells sorted from blood, sampled in a trial of the OX40 agonist ivuxolimab. The rearranged segments are TRBV19 and TRBJ2-1, with 9 middle bases fitting TRBD1. This sequence originates from an adult with an advanced solid tumor such as melanoma, head and neck, liver or kidney cancer. Read as DNA, the sequence is TGTGCCAGTTGGTCGGGGACAGGGCTGTTTGAGCAGTTCTTC. This translates into CASWSGTGLFEQFF. The CDR3 plus the reference TRBV19 and TRBJ2-1 genes for the other parts give the full variable domain: DGGITQSPKYLFRKEGQNVTLSCEQNLNHDAMYWYRQDPGQGLRLIYYSQIVNDFQKGDIAEGYSVSREKKESFPLTVTSAQKNPTAFYLCASWSGTGLFEQFFGPGTRLTVL.